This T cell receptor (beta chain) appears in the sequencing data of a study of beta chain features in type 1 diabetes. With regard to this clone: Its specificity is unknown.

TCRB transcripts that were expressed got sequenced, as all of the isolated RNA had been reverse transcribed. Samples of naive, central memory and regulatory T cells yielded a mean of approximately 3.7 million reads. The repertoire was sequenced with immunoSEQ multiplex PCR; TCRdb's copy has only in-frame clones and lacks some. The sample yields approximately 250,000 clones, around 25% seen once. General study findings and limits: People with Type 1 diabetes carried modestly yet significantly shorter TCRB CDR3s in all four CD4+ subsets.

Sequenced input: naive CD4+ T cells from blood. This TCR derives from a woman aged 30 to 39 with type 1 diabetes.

The CDR3 sequence is CASSLRAVTEAFF. In nucleotides, the CDR3 is TGTGCCAGCAGCTTGCGTGCGGTCACTGAAGCTTTCTTT. The chain recombines TRBV5-4 with TRBJ1-1; unclear D gene. V dropped 1 base and J dropped 4 bases, with 8 bases sitting between them. The length of the CDR3 is 13 residues. CDR1 and CDR2 from the germline V gene are SGHNT and YYREEE (reference sequence).